This T cell receptor (beta chain) was sequenced for a study of shared clonotypes between healthy human individuals. Study-wide results and limits: It was observed that roughly 5.4% of naive CD4 clonotypes were shared across several donors. Clonotypes shared by all four sorted-subset donors had higher generation probabilities than non-shared clonotypes.

With regard to this clone: Its antigen is not identified.

Profiled with immunoSEQ multiplex PCR; TCRdb holds only in-frame clones, not every one. Seen here are 2 million to 2.5 million clones, 93% observed once, and the top ten hold under 2%. Selected positively for CCR7 and CD45RO-negative, naive CD8 cells excluded terminally differentiated effector memory CD45RA+ cells. Germline V CDR1 and CDR2: PRHDT, FYEKMQ (reference sequence). The V segment lost 5 bases and the J segment 3 bases; nucleotides outside the gene matches: 7. The length of the CDR3 is 15 residues. J is TRBJ2-7 and V is TRBV13; the match to TRBD1 covers 10 bases. The sample taken for sequencing was naive CD8+ T cells from PBMCs. The receptor's source is a man in his late teens or twenties in good health. Some clones in this sample may be carry-over from other donors' samples. CDR3 nucleotide sequence: TGTGCCAGCAGCACAGGGGACAGGGGATACTACGAGCAGTACTTC. Translation gives CASSTGDRGYYEQYF.